These 29 T cell receptor beta chains share one sample of origin, sequenced in a study of blood T cell repertoires in COVID-19. Here immunoSEQ multiplex PCR was the method, and the copy in TCRdb shows in-frame clones only, minus some. Counted here are 90,000 to 130,000 clones, 75% to 80% occurring once; the ten biggest clones make up 16%. The source material was peripheral blood. These receptors came from a woman over 75 with active or convalescent COVID-19.

The chain joins TRBV7-2 to TRBJ1-2; possible D gene TRBD1, 5 bases. The germline CDR1 and CDR2 sequences are SGHTA and FQGNSA. This CDR3 contains 14 residues. V gave up 4 bases and J gave up 4 bases, with 13 bases separating them. The CDR3 DNA reads TGTGCCAGCAGCTCACCCATGGGGCTCTATGGCTACACCTTC. Translating gives CASSSPMGLYGYTF.

The chain combines TRBV9 with TRBJ1-1; the D is unclear. The germline gives CDR1 SGDLS, CDR2 YYNGEE. CDR3 length: 15 residues. Trimming stripped 4 bases from V and 1 base from J, with 14 bases between. The CDR3 nucleotides read TGTGCCAGCAGCCCCCGTGGAGGGAGGAACACTGAAGCTTTCTTT. As protein: CASSPRGGRNTEAFF.

This clone was detected only once. V gene TRBV3-1 (or the pseudogene TRBV3-2) combines with J gene TRBJ2-5; maybe TRBD2 (6 bases). Germline values: CDR1 LGHDT, CDR2 YNNKEL (reference sequence). The length of the CDR3 is 15 residues. Trimming pared 4 bases from V and 4 bases from J, leaving 16 bases between. The CDR3 DNA reads as TGTGCCAGCAGCCTATGGGCCCTGCGGGGAGAGACCCAGTACTTC. Its protein product is CASSLWALRGETQYF.

The chain recombines TRBV25-1 with TRBJ2-2; TRBD1 is a possible D gene (6 bases). This CDR3 is built from 15 residues. CDR1 and CDR2 (germline): MGHDK, SYGVNS. The V end was cut by 6 bases, the J end by 4 bases, with 15 bases between. In DNA form, the CDR3 reads TGTGCCAGCAGAAAAGCGGACAGTAGCACCGGGGAGCTGTTTTTT. Protein product: CASRKADSSTGELFF.

The V and J genes are TRBV3-1 (or the pseudogene TRBV3-2) and TRBJ2-5; a possible D gene is TRBD2 (5 bases). The germline V gene has CDR1 LGHDT and CDR2 YNNKEL (reference sequence). This CDR3 is built from 13 residues. V was pared by 6 bases and J by 10 bases, with 18 bases between. CDR3 sequence reads: CASSPDHRGRQYF. The DNA of the CDR3 is TGTGCCAGCAGTCCGGACCACCGGGGTCGCCAGTACTTC.

A few counts support this clone. The chain has TRBV7-6 and TRBJ1-6; 9 bases are a match to TRBD1. The CDR3 is 14 amino acids. The trim removed 3 bases at V and 7 bases at J, leaving 1 base unmatched. Germline V gene lookup returns CDR1 SGHVS and CDR2 FNYEAQ. The CDR3 nucleotides are TGTGCCAGCAGCTTTGGGACAGGGAATTCACCCCTCCACTTT. Protein: CASSFGTGNSPLHF.

This chain connects TRBV6-5 to TRBJ1-4, with a weak D call TRBD1 (5 bases). V was shortened by 6 bases and J by 8 bases, with 16 bases between the two germline ends. The V gene's germline CDR1 is MNHEY and CDR2 SVGAGI. The length of the CDR3 is 14 residues. The CDR3 nucleotides are TGTGCCAGCAGGCCCCGCTCAGGGAGGGAAAAACTGTTTTTT. It codes for CASRPRSGREKLFF.

This chain links TRBV18 with TRBJ1-2, with TRBD1 matching over 7 bases. V gave up 2 bases and J gave up 4 bases; unmatched junction bases: 1. Germline V lookup: CDR1 KGHSH, CDR2 LQKENI. This CDR3 contains 13 residues. CDR3 protein: CASSPGTAYGYTF. The CDR3 DNA follows: TGTGCCAGCTCACCAGGGACAGCCTATGGCTACACCTTC.

This chain connects TRBV6-2 or TRBV6-3 to TRBJ2-7, with D possibly matching TRBD1 (6 bases). V lost 2 bases, J lost 3 bases, and 11 bases lay in between. Germline lookup yields CDR1 MNHEY and CDR2 SVGEGT. The CDR3 extends over 14 amino acids. CDR3 in DNA: TGTGCCAGCAGTTACGGGGACACACGCTACGAGCAGTACTTC. It codes for CASSYGDTRYEQYF.

This sequence joins TRBV5-4 and TRBJ2-2; 8 bases map to TRBD2. This CDR3 is 16 amino acids long. Germline values: CDR1 SGHNT, CDR2 YYREEE (reference sequence). Germline trimming cut 0 bases from V and 3 bases from J; bases unmatched to any gene: 4. The CDR3 spells CASSLASGRDTGELFF. The CDR3 DNA reads as TGTGCCAGCAGCTTGGCCAGCGGGAGAGACACCGGGGAGCTGTTTTTT.

The CDR3 region is CSVVRLAGPNEQFF. In nucleotides, the CDR3 is TGCAGCGTTGTAAGACTAGCGGGTCCCAATGAGCAGTTCTTC. The chain couples TRBV29-1 to TRBJ2-1; TRBD2 aligns across 10 bases. V was clipped by 4 bases and J by 6 bases; unmatched bases: 6. CDR3 length equals 14 residues. CDR1 and CDR2 (germline): SQVTM, ANQGSEA.

The chain uses TRBV2 and TRBJ2-1, with 10 bases lining up with TRBD1. Germline CDR1 reads SNHLY; CDR2 reads FYNNEI. The CDR3 has 18 residues. Trimming cost V 6 bases and J 4 bases; bases outside gene matches: 15. As DNA, the CDR3 is TGTGCCAGCAGCCCCGGGACAGGGGCTTACGGGGTTTACAATGAGCAGTTCTTC. Translated, it gives CASSPGTGAYGVYNEQFF.

This clone was detected only once. The chain links TRBV18 to TRBJ1-3, with D hard to call. The CDR3 spans 15 residues. Germline CDR1 is KGHSH and CDR2 is LQKENI. Trimming pared 4 bases from V and 0 bases from J, leaving 10 bases between. CDR3 loop: CASSLDSNSGNTIYF. The CDR3 DNA is TGTGCCAGCTCACTTGACTCAAACTCTGGAAACACCATATATTTT.

This clone was detected once. The V gene is TRBV6-5, the J gene TRBJ2-3; D ambiguous. The germline V and J ends were trimmed by 6 bases and 2 bases, with 6 bases remaining between them. CDR3 size: 12 residues. Germline CDR1 MNHEY, CDR2 SVGAGI. The DNA of the CDR3 is TGTGCCAGCAGGGAGCACACAGATACGCAGTATTTT. Protein: CASREHTDTQYF.

J is TRBJ2-7 and V is TRBV18; 7 bases are a match to TRBD1. Germline CDR1 reads KGHSH; CDR2 reads LQKENI. The CDR3 extends over 13 amino acids. Trimming took 5 bases from V and 6 from J; bases not matched to a gene: 7. For the CDR3, the DNA is TGTGCCAGCTCAGAGAAACAGGGGCTCGAGCAGTACTTC. Residues: CASSEKQGLEQYF. The whole variable domain, remainder taken from reference TRBV18 and TRBJ2-7, is NAGVMQNPRHLVRRRGQEARLRCSPMKGHSHVYWYRQLPEEGLKFMVYLQKENIIDESGMPKERFSAEFPKEGPSILRIQQVVRGDSAAYFCASSEKQGLEQYFGPGTRLTVT.

The chain carries TRBV5-5 and TRBJ2-7; D perhaps matches TRBD1 (6 bases). In germline, CDR1 is SGHKS, CDR2 YYEKEE (reference sequence). The CDR3 sequence is 15 residues long. V lost 1 base to trimming and J lost 2 bases, with 13 bases between them. CDR3 sequence (DNA): TGTGCCAGCAGCTTGATAGGCAGGGGAACCTACGAGCAGTACTTC. Its protein product is CASSLIGRGTYEQYF.

V and J are TRBV6-6 and TRBJ2-3, with TRBD2 as a possible D gene (6 bases). CDR3 size: 13 residues. CDR1 and CDR2 (germline): MNHNY, SVGAGI (reference sequence). V gave up 9 bases and J gave up 5 bases, with 15 bases separating them. The chain's CDR3 is CASQREIIDTQYF. Written as DNA, the CDR3 is TGTGCCAGTCAACGGGAGATTATAGATACGCAGTATTTT.

J is TRBJ2-1 and V is TRBV11-3, with TRBD2 matching 12 bases. Germline values: CDR1 SGHNT, CDR2 YENEEA. The CDR3 totals 14 residues. V lost 3 bases, J lost 7 bases, and 1 base stayed unmatched. This chain's CDR3 is CASSLTSGSNEQFF. CDR3 bases: TGTGCCAGCAGCTTGACTAGCGGGAGTAATGAGCAGTTCTTC. Looking up the rest from reference TRBV11-3 and TRBJ2-1 gives the full variable domain: EAGVVQSPRYKIIEKKQPVAFWCNPISGHNTLYWYLQNLGQGPELLIRYENEEAVDDSQLPKDRFSAERLKGVDSTLKIQPAELGDSAVYLCASSLTSGSNEQFFGPGTRLTVL.

V and J are TRBV19 and TRBJ1-2, with 7 nucleotides matching TRBD1. The germline V gene encodes CDR1 LNHDA and CDR2 SQIVND (reference sequence). V lost 5 bases and J lost 2; bases outside the gene matches: 5. The CDR3 length is 14 residues. The CDR3 DNA follows: TGTGCCAGTAGTCGACCGGGACAGAACTATGGCTACACCTTC. This codes for CASSRPGQNYGYTF.

This sequence joins TRBV10-2 and TRBJ1-1; 7 bases are a match to TRBD1. This CDR3 has 18 residues. Germline loops: CDR1 WSHSY, CDR2 SAAADI. Losses at the gene ends were 1 base for V and 0 bases for J; bases not matched to a gene: 11. The CDR3 DNA sequence: TGCGCCAGCAGTGAGTTGCTAGGGGGCGGACCAATGAACACTGAAGCTTTCTTT. It codes for CASSELLGGGPMNTEAFF.

J is TRBJ2-7 and V is TRBV12-3 or TRBV12-4; D is possibly TRBD1 (6 bases). CDR3 size: 13 residues. V dropped 6 bases and J dropped 2 bases, with 11 bases sitting between them. CDR3 residues: CASSLDRTYEQYF. CDR3 DNA: TGTGCCAGCAGCCTGGACAGAACCTACGAGCAGTACTTC.

J is TRBJ1-2 and V is TRBV5-5, with 8 bases identical to TRBD1. J gave up 3 bases and V 3 bases, and 10 bases lay outside the gene matches. CDR1 and CDR2 from the germline V gene are SGHKS and YYEKEE (reference sequence). The CDR3 is 16 amino acids. The CDR3 loop reads CASSSRTGRTDYGYTF. CDR3 DNA sequence: TGTGCCAGCAGCTCCCGGACAGGGAGGACTGACTATGGCTACACCTTC.

The chain uses TRBV5-1 and TRBJ2-5, with 8 bases that match TRBD1. Trimming removed 1 base from V and 5 bases from J; junction bases left unmatched: 7. CDR3 size: 15 residues. Germline values: CDR1 SGHRS, CDR2 YFSETQ. The chain's CDR3 is CASSLRTGRLETQYF. Written as DNA, the CDR3 is TGCGCCAGCAGCTTGCGGACAGGGAGATTGGAGACCCAGTACTTC.

The chain employs TRBV9 and TRBJ1-4, with D perhaps matching TRBD1 (5 bases). Germline V gene data show CDR1 as SGDLS and CDR2 as YYNGEE. This CDR3 spans 19 amino acids. The V and J ends lost 0 bases and 0 bases respectively, with 18 bases between them. Written as DNA, the CDR3 is TGTGCCAGCAGCGTAGGACCAGGGCTACTAACAACAACTAATGAAAAACTGTTTTTT. Translation gives CASSVGPGLLTTTNEKLFF.

The gene calls are TRBV11-1 and TRBJ1-1, with 10 bases that match TRBD1. Germline CDR1 SGHAT, CDR2 FQDESV (reference sequence). J gave up 0 bases and V 5 bases, and 3 bases lay outside the gene matches. The CDR3 spans 15 residues. The CDR3 region is CASSPGTGVNTEAFF. DNA of the CDR3: TGTGCCAGCAGCCCTGGGACAGGGGTGAACACTGAAGCTTTCTTT.

V usage is TRBV2 and J usage is TRBJ2-3; 8 nucleotides align to TRBD2. The CDR3 totals 14 residues. Germline V gives CDR1 SNHLY, CDR2 FYNNEI. V was clipped by 7 bases and J by 0 bases; unmatched bases: 3. In DNA, the CDR3 is TGTGCCAGCACGAGGACTAGCAGCACAGATACGCAGTATTTT. Its translation: CASTRTSSTDTQYF.

The CDR3 DNA sequence: TGTGCCAGCACGCTGGGGGCAGGCACTGAAGCTTTCTTT. It encodes CASTLGAGTEAFF. The chain has TRBV2 and TRBJ1-1; D is possibly TRBD1 (6 bases). There are 13 residues in the CDR3. From germline, CDR1 is SNHLY and CDR2 FYNNEI. V lost 7 bases and J 4 bases, leaving 13 bases between the germline ends.

The rearrangement links TRBV28 to TRBJ1-1; tentative D call: TRBD1 (6 bases). CDR1 is MDHEN, CDR2 SYDVKM, per germline. The CDR3 runs to 14 residues. Trimming shortened V by 9 bases and J by 7 bases, and 21 bases separated the two germline ends. CDR3 sequence (DNA): TGTGCCAGTAGTATGGTAGCGGGGGCGGTTGAAGCTTTCTTT. This encodes CASSMVAGAVEAFF. Using reference TRBV28 and TRBJ1-1 for the parts outside the CDR3, the full variable domain is DVKVTQSSRYLVKRTGEKVFLECVQDMDHENMFWYRQDPGLGLRLIYFSYDVKMKEKGDIPEGYSVSREKKERFSLILESASTNQTSMYLCASSMVAGAVEAFFGQGTRLTVV.

This clone occurred a few times. V gene TRBV7-3 combines with J gene TRBJ2-2, with D tentatively TRBD2 (6 bases). Germline values: CDR1 SGHTA, CDR2 FQGTGA. The CDR3 is made up of 16 amino acids. Trimming shortened V by 5 bases and J by 1 base, and 14 bases separated the two germline ends. The CDR3 DNA sequence: TGTGCCAGCAGCCCCGCGGGACTTTTGAACACCGGGGAGCTGTTTTTT. This gives the protein CASSPAGLLNTGELFF.